This TCR beta chain was captured in a study of identical twins. A universal primer site was added by template switching, and unique molecular identifiers were carried by the cDNA. TCRdb reprocessed the 5' RACE reads via MiXCR and lists one record per CDR3 protein. Of 420,000 or so distinct CDR3 sequences in the sample, approximately 17% are singletons; the top ten hold around 10%. The germline V gene has CDR1 SGHTA and CDR2 FQGNSA. CDR3 length equals 13 residues. V lost 5 bases and J lost 4; bases outside the gene matches: 3. Ten or more counts support this clonotype. Its antigen is as yet unknown. The study's findings and limits: Among beta out-of-frame sequences, excess sharing between twins appeared weaker.

The clonotype was recovered from a man between 50 and 59 years old in good health. This sequence joins TRBV7-2 and TRBJ2-7, with TRBD1 identical over 9 bases. The sequenced material came from naive T cells sorted from blood. The CDR3 loop reads CASSPTGGYEQYF. The DNA for the CDR3 is TGTGCCAGCAGCCCGACAGGGGGTTACGAGCAGTACTTC. The full variable domain, its missing parts supplied by reference TRBV7-2 and TRBJ2-7, is GAGVSQSPSNKVTEKGKDVELRCDPISGHTALYWYRQSLGQGLEFLIYFQGNSAPDKSGLPSDRFSAERTGGSVSTLTIQRTQQEDSAVYLCASSPTGGYEQYFGPGTRLTVT.